The 2 T cell receptor beta chains in this list originate from one sample, sequenced in a study of blood T cell repertoires in COVID-19. Here immunoSEQ multiplex PCR was the method, and the copy in TCRdb shows in-frame clones only, minus some. The sample gives hundreds of thousands of clones, around nine tenths of which show up once; approximately 9.4% is in the top ten. Input material: PBMCs or T cells enriched from blood (not recorded which). These receptor sequences come from a woman in her thirties or forties who had recovered from COVID-19.

The chain links TRBV13 to TRBJ2-3; D is unresolved. Per the germline V gene, CDR1 is PRHDT and CDR2 is FYEKMQ (reference sequence). The CDR3 has 13 amino acids. The germline V and J ends were trimmed by 2 bases and 4 bases, with 7 bases remaining between them. Written as DNA, the CDR3 is TGTGCCAGCAGCTTAACTCCGCCAGATACGCAGTATTTT. This encodes CASSLTPPDTQYF.

This chain joins TRBV6-5 and TRBJ1-2; TRBD1 agrees at 7 bases. The length of the CDR3 is 11 residues. Germline CDR1 MNHEY, CDR2 SVGAGI. The V segment lost 7 bases and the J segment 6 bases; nucleotides outside the gene matches: 2. In DNA, the CDR3 is TGTGCCAGCACTACAGGGGATGGCTACACCTTC. Translating it yields CASTTGDGYTF.